This T cell receptor (beta chain) is drawn from a study of blood T cell repertoires in COVID-19. Study-level information: The study drew acute and convalescent COVID-19 samples from the United States, Italy and Spain. From T cells, B-cell-depleted T cells, or PBMCs came the material, which was cDNA or gDNA.

There are 20 residues in the CDR3. Germline assignment: CDR1 SQVTM and CDR2 ANQGSEA. The trim removed 1 base at V and 0 bases at J, leaving 13 bases unmatched. The repertoire was sequenced with immunoSEQ multiplex PCR; TCRdb's copy has only in-frame clones and lacks some. The sample has tens of thousands of clones, over 80% seen once. Seattle's enrolled individuals joined amid active infection and were then monitored longitudinally. This TCR was sampled from a woman of 80 years or more with COVID-19, enrolled during active disease. The chain combines TRBV29-1 with TRBJ2-7; 15 nucleotides match TRBD2. Sequenced sample: peripheral blood. The CDR3 DNA is TGCAGCGTTGAAGTTTGGCGGGGAAAGGGACTAGCGGGGGGCTCCTACGAGCAGTACTTC. Its translation: CSVEVWRGKGLAGGSYEQYF.